The 27 T cell receptor beta chains listed next were all sequenced from one sample in a study of T cell responses to AZD1222 COVID-19 vaccine (dated by TCRdb to 2020 to 2023). The sample's time point, from its label and the paper: about 28 days (+/-7) after the second vaccine dose. Libraries were built with the immunoSEQ multiplex PCR assay. The clones in this table, taken by TCRdb from immuneACCESS, are in-frame only. Not every clone is retained; where verified, under half of the shortfall comes from an unresolved V gene, and the cause of the rest is unknown. The sample records about 150,000 clones, approximately 89% of which are singletons. Of the sample, roughly 1.5% is held by the ten largest clones. Sequenced material: peripheral blood, taken 28 days after the second AZD1222 dose. The receptors shown here come from an adult who received the AZD1222 COVID-19 vaccine.

The chain carries TRBV19 and TRBJ1-1, with D hard to call. The CDR3 runs to 15 residues. The ends were cut back, 7 bases at V and 4 bases at J, with 19 bases in the middle. The germline V gene encodes CDR1 LNHDA and CDR2 SQIVND (reference sequence). CDR3 nucleotides: TGTGCCAGTACCACGACCGGGATTTCTTCCACTGAAGCTTTCTTT. This sequence encodes CASTTTGISSTEAFF.

The gene calls are TRBV18 and TRBJ1-2; TRBD1 matches at 7 bases. J lost 4 bases, V lost 3 bases, and 8 bases had no gene match. The CDR3 covers 15 residues. Germline V gene data show CDR1 as KGHSH and CDR2 as LQKENI. The CDR3 region is CASSPGPGGSYGYTF. The CDR3 nucleotides are TGTGCCAGCTCACCGGGGCCAGGGGGAAGCTATGGCTACACCTTC.

This rearrangement joins TRBV28 to TRBJ1-1; D gene unclear. Trimming removed 3 bases from V and 6 bases from J, with 17 bases in between. The CDR3 runs 15 residues. Germline CDR1 and CDR2: MDHEN and SYDVKM. CDR3 loop: CASSFGEVPTPEAFF. The CDR3 nucleotides read TGTGCCAGCAGTTTCGGGGAGGTCCCAACCCCTGAAGCTTTCTTT.

The chain joins TRBV19 to TRBJ2-1; TRBD2 agrees at 8 bases. Germline-derived CDR1 and CDR2 are LNHDA and SQIVND (reference sequence). The CDR3 consists of 13 residues. V was pared by 6 bases and J by 6 bases, with 4 bases of the junction left unmatched. The chain's CDR3 is CASSGRASNEQFF. CDR3 coding DNA: TGTGCCAGTAGCGGGAGGGCCTCCAATGAGCAGTTCTTC.

Notes on this clone: An end of the junction does not agree with germline; a read error may underlie this. This rearrangement joins TRBV9 to TRBJ2-1, with TRBD2 matching over 11 bases. The germline V gene has CDR1 SGDLS and CDR2 YYNGEE. The CDR3 contains 15 residues. CDR3 loop: CASTVEASGRNEQFF. For the CDR3, the DNA is TGTGCCAGCACCGTAGAGGCTAGCGGGAGGAATGAGCAGTTCTTC.

There are a few counts of this clone. This chain links TRBV7-2 with TRBJ1-1, with D possibly matching TRBD1 (6 bases). V was cut by 6 bases and J by 4 bases, with 18 bases left in between. The germline V gene encodes CDR1 SGHTA and CDR2 FQGNSA. The CDR3 spans 15 residues. CDR3 in DNA: TGTGCCAGCAGTATTCGTCAGGGGAGAGTCACTGAAGCTTTCTTT. Translation: CASSIRQGRVTEAFF.

V and J are TRBV7-8 and TRBJ2-1; TRBD2 agrees at 10 bases. The V gene's germline CDR1 is SGHVS and CDR2 FQNEAQ. V shed 5 bases, J shed 6 bases, and the junction held 13 bases outside the gene matches. This CDR3 region has 17 residues. The CDR3 here is CASSAKTGTSATNEQFF. The CDR3 DNA reads TGTGCCAGCAGCGCCAAAACCGGGACTAGCGCCACCAATGAGCAGTTCTTC.

This chain joins TRBV2 and TRBJ2-3, with 7 bases that match TRBD1. With 5 bases clipped from V and 0 bases from J, the junction kept 5 bases outside the gene matches. Germline V gene data show CDR1 as SNHLY and CDR2 as FYNNEI. The CDR3 covers 15 residues. CDR3 sequence: CASSLTGSSTDTQYF. The CDR3 DNA sequence: TGTGCCAGCAGTCTGACAGGGTCGAGCACAGATACGCAGTATTTT.

The genes are TRBV20-1 and TRBJ2-1; 8 nucleotides align to TRBD2. CDR3 length: 16 amino acids. The trim removed 3 bases at V and 6 bases at J, leaving 13 bases unmatched. Germline V lookup: CDR1 DFQATT, CDR2 SNEGSKA (reference sequence). The CDR3 loop is CSASGNSLADPNEQFF. CDR3 DNA sequence: TGCAGTGCTAGTGGGAATTCACTAGCGGACCCCAATGAGCAGTTCTTC.

The chain uses TRBV7-9 and TRBJ2-3; 10 nucleotides line up with TRBD2. Germline lookup yields CDR1 SEHNR and CDR2 FQNEAQ (reference sequence). V lost 1 base and J lost 0; bases outside the gene matches: 4. This CDR3 is 17 amino acids long. CDR3 nucleotide sequence: TGTGCCAGCAGCTTAGGATTAGCGGGGGGAAGCACAGATACGCAGTATTTT. Protein sequence: CASSLGLAGGSTDTQYF. The variable domain in full, completed from reference TRBV7-9 and TRBJ2-3, reads DTGVSQNPRHKITKRGQNVTFRCDPISEHNRLYWYRQTLGQGPEFLTYFQNEAQLEKSRLLSDRFSAERPKGSFSTLEIQRTEQGDSAMYLCASSLGLAGGSTDTQYFGPGTRLTVL.

CDR3 sequence: CASSPNVRGAEGNTIYF. Written as DNA, the CDR3 is TGTGCCAGCAGCCCCAACGTAAGGGGGGCGGAAGGAAACACCATATATTTT. This sequence joins TRBV9 and TRBJ1-3, with D perhaps TRBD1 (6 bases). The CDR3 totals 17 residues. Germline loops: CDR1 SGDLS, CDR2 YYNGEE. Deletions cut 4 bases from V and 4 bases from J, with 21 bases between.

This chain joins TRBV30 and TRBJ1-1; a weak D match, TRBD1 (5 bases). V dropped 1 base and J dropped 1 base, with 10 bases sitting between them. Germline V gene data show CDR1 as GTSNPN and CDR2 as SVGIG (reference sequence). The CDR3 is made up of 14 amino acids. The CDR3 coding sequence is TGTGCCTGGAGTGGCATACAGGAGAACACTGAAGCTTTCTTT. Translation gives CAWSGIQENTEAFF.

This clone was found a few times. The chain employs TRBV20-1 and TRBJ1-4, with unresolved D. Trimming left V 3 bases short and J 7 bases short, with 21 bases between. CDR3 size: 16 residues. Germline CDR1 is DFQATT and CDR2 is SNEGSKA (reference sequence). The CDR3 nucleotides read TGCAGTGCTAGTTTGGGGTCGGTGGGCCGGGGTGAAAAACTGTTTTTT. This codes for CSASLGSVGRGEKLFF.

J is TRBJ1-5 and V is TRBV19; D is uncertain. The germline CDR1 and CDR2 sequences are LNHDA and SQIVND (reference sequence). The CDR3 consists of 13 residues. Trimming pared 3 bases from V and 6 bases from J, leaving 9 bases between. In nucleotides, the CDR3 is TGTGCCAGTAGTATCCAGCCCCTTCAGCCCCAGCATTTT. Protein sequence: CASSIQPLQPQHF.

J is TRBJ1-3 and V is TRBV19; D gene ambiguous. The V gene lost 7 bases and the J gene lost 0 bases, with 34 bases spanning the gap. Per germline, CDR1 LNHDA and CDR2 SQIVND (reference sequence). The CDR3 is made up of 22 amino acids. The CDR3 here is CASNPMAALAPRGSSSGNTIYF. CDR3 sequence (DNA): TGTGCCAGTAACCCCATGGCAGCCCTGGCCCCTCGAGGGAGTAGCTCTGGAAACACCATATATTTT. Based on the CDR3 plus reference TRBV19 and TRBJ1-3, the full variable domain is DGGITQSPKYLFRKEGQNVTLSCEQNLNHDAMYWYRQDPGQGLRLIYYSQIVNDFQKGDIAEGYSVSREKKESFPLTVTSAQKNPTAFYLCASNPMAALAPRGSSSGNTIYFGEGSWLTVV.

The genes are TRBV12-3 or TRBV12-4 and TRBJ1-3, with D possibly being TRBD1 (5 bases). Trimming stripped 7 bases from V and 7 bases from J, with 14 bases between. This CDR3 contains 13 residues. The CDR3 is CASTPGGFNTIYF. CDR3 DNA: TGTGCCAGCACCCCCGGGGGGTTCAACACCATATATTTT.

The chain joins TRBV9 to TRBJ1-3; TRBD1 agrees at 9 bases. Germline lookup yields CDR1 SGDLS and CDR2 YYNGEE. With V trimmed by 0 bases and J by 4 bases, 8 bases remained unmatched. This CDR3 spans 17 amino acids. The CDR3 DNA reads TGTGCCAGCAGCGTAGCTCCCGTGGACAGGGGAGGAAACACCATATATTTT. Protein product: CASSVAPVDRGGNTIYF.

The V and J genes are TRBV10-3 and TRBJ2-7, with 7 bases that match TRBD1. Germline-derived CDR1 and CDR2 are ENHRY and SYGVKD. V shed 3 bases, J shed 5 bases, and the junction held 10 bases outside the gene matches. CDR3 length equals 15 residues. In DNA form, the CDR3 reads TGTGCCATCAGTGATCCAGAGACAGGGACCCACGAGCAGTACTTC. Translation: CAISDPETGTHEQYF.

This sequence joins TRBV4-1 and TRBJ1-6, with 7 bases fitting TRBD1. This CDR3 has 17 residues. V trimming: 4 bases; J trimming: 3 bases; junction bases outside the gene matches: 9. The germline gives CDR1 MGHRA, CDR2 YSYEKL. The CDR3 nucleotides are TGCGCCAGCAGCCGCGCCGGGACAGTAAACTATAATTCACCCCTCCACTTT. It codes for CASSRAGTVNYNSPLHF.

V and J are TRBV5-1 and TRBJ2-3; 14 nucleotides align to TRBD2. Germline values: CDR1 SGHRS, CDR2 YFSETQ. The ends lost 4 bases at V and 1 base at J; junction bases unmatched: 8. The CDR3 loop spans 18 amino acids. The CDR3 spells CASSGGLAGVTGTDTQYF. In DNA, the CDR3 is TGCGCCAGCAGCGGGGGACTAGCGGGAGTCACGGGCACAGATACGCAGTATTTT.

The chain has TRBV3-1 (or the pseudogene TRBV3-2) and TRBJ2-7, with a tentative D call TRBD2 (6 bases). V lost 4 bases and J lost 0, with 13 bases in between. This CDR3 comprises 15 residues. Germline CDR1 LGHDT, CDR2 YNNKEL (reference sequence). The CDR3 DNA reads TGTGCCAGCAGCCCGGGCGGAGGGAGCTCCTACGAGCAGTACTTC. Protein sequence: CASSPGGGSSYEQYF.

The V and J genes are TRBV20-1 and TRBJ2-1, with D unresolved. CDR3 length: 14 residues. The ends were cut back, 7 bases at V and 2 bases at J, with 15 bases in the middle. Germline lookup yields CDR1 DFQATT and CDR2 SNEGSKA (reference sequence). CDR3 amino acids: CSVIEGGTYNEQFF. The CDR3 nucleotides read TGCAGTGTTATTGAAGGTGGTACCTACAATGAGCAGTTCTTC.

The chain couples TRBV29-1 to TRBJ2-7; D remains unclear. The CDR3 is 11 residues long. V lost 1 base and J 5 bases, leaving 6 bases between the germline ends. Germline lookup yields CDR1 SQVTM and CDR2 ANQGSEA. The DNA for the CDR3 is TGCAGCGTTGAAGGGGTCCACGAGCAGTACTTC. Protein sequence: CSVEGVHEQYF.

This clone was counted once. Other DNA sequences in the sample encode the same CDR3. V is TRBV19 and J is TRBJ2-1; TRBD2 matches 7 bases. V lost 1 base and J lost 3; bases outside the gene matches: 3. CDR3 length equals 15 residues. Germline V gene lookup returns CDR1 LNHDA and CDR2 SQIVND (reference sequence). The CDR3 nucleotides are TGTGCCAGTAGTATAGCGGGGGGAAGCTACAATGAGCAGTTCTTC. This translates into CASSIAGGSYNEQFF.

The gene calls are TRBV7-3 and TRBJ2-5; 10 bases line up with TRBD2. The CDR3 length is 15 residues. CDR1 is SGHTA and CDR2 is FQGTGA in the germline V gene. Germline trimming cut 1 base from V and 4 bases from J; bases unmatched to any gene: 3. CDR3 DNA: TGTGCCAGCAGCTTAAGTAGCGGGAGGCGAGAGACCCAGTACTTC. This translates into CASSLSSGRRETQYF.

The chain couples TRBV12-3 or TRBV12-4 to TRBJ1-1; weak D call: TRBD1 (6 bases). Between the trimmed V and J ends, which lost 5 bases and 5 bases, there was a span of 12 bases. The CDR3 has 13 residues. Here the CDR3 reads CASSPGTWTEAFF. In DNA form, the CDR3 reads TGTGCCAGCAGTCCCGGGACATGGACTGAAGCTTTCTTT.

The chain recombines TRBV2 with TRBJ2-7, with TRBD2 identical over 12 bases. V was clipped by 6 bases and J by 5 bases; unmatched bases: 5. Germline V gene data show CDR1 as SNHLY and CDR2 as FYNNEI. The CDR3 sequence is 14 residues long. CDR3 bases: TGTGCCAGCAGCCCGACTAGCGGGAGCAACGAGCAGTACTTC. As protein: CASSPTSGSNEQYF.